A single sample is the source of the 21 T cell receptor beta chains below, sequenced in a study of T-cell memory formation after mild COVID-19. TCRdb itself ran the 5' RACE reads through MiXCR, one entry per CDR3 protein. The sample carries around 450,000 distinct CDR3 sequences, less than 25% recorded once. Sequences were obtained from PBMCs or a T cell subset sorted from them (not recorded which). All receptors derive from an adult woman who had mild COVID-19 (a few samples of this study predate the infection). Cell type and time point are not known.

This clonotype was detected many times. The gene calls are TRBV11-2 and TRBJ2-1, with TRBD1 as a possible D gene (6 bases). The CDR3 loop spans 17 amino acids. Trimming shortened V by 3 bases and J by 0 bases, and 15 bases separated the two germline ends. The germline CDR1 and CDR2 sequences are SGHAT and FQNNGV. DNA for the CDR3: TGTGCCAGCAGCTTGCTGGGGGCGACAAGCTCCTACAATGAGCAGTTCTTC. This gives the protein CASSLLGATSSYNEQFF. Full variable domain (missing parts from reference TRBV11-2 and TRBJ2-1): EAGVAQSPRYKIIEKRQSVAFWCNPISGHATLYWYQQILGQGPKLLIQFQNNGVVDDSQLPKDRFSAERLKGVDSTLKIQPAKLEDSAVYLCASSLLGATSSYNEQFFGPGTRLTVL.

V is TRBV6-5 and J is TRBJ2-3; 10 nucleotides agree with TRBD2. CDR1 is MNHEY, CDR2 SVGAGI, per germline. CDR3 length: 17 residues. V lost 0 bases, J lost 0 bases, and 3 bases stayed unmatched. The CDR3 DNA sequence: TGTGCCAGCAGTTACTCACTAGCGGGAATCAGCACAGATACGCAGTATTTT. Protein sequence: CASSYSLAGISTDTQYF.

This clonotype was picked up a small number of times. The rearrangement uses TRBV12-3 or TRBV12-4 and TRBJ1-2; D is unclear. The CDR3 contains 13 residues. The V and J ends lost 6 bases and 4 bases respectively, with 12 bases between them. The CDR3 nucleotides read TGTGCCAGCAGCCTAACCCAATCCTATGGCTACACCTTC. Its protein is CASSLTQSYGYTF.

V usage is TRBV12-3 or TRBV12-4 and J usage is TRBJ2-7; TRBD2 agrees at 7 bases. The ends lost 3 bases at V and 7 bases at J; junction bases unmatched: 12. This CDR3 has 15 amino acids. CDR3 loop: CASSFGALGGEEQYF. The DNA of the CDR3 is TGTGCCAGCAGTTTTGGAGCCCTGGGGGGGGAAGAGCAGTACTTC.

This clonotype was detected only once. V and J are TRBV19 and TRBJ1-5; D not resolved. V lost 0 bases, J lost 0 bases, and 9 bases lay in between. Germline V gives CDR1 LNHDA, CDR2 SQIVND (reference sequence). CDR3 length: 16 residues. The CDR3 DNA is TGTGCCAGTAGTATAGACACAGTGTATAGCAATCAGCCCCAGCATTTT. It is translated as CASSIDTVYSNQPQHF.

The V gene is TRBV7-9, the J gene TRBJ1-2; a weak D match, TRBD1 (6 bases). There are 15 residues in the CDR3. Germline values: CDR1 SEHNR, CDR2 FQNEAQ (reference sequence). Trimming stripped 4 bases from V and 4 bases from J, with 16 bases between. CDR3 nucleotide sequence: TGTGCCAGCAGCTCAGAAATGGGACACCTCTATGGCTACACCTTC. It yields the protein CASSSEMGHLYGYTF.

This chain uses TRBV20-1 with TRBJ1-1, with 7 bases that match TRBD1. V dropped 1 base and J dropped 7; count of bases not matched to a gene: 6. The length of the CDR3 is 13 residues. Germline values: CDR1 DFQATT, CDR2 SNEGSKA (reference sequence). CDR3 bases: TGCAGTGCTAGAGGGACAGGACGGGGTGAAGCTTTCTTT. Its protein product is CSARGTGRGEAFF.

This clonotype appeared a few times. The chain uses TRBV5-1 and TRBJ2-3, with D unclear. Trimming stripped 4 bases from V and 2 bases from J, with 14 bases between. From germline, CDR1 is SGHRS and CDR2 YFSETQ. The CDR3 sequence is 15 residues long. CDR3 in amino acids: CASSEDDAYTDTQYF. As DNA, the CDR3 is TGCGCCAGCAGCGAGGACGACGCCTACACAGATACGCAGTATTTT.

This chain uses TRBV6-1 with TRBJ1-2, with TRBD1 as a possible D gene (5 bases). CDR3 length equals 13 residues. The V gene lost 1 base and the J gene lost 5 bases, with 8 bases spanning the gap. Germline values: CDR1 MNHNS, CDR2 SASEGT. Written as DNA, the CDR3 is TGTGCCAGCAGTGAAGAGGCAGGGTATGGCTACACCTTC. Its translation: CASSEEAGYGYTF.

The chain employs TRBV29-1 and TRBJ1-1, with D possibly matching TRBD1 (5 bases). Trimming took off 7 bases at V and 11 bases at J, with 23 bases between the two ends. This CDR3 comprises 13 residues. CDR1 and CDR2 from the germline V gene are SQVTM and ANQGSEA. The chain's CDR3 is CSGDRGSTSKAFF. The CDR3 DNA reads TGCAGCGGTGACCGGGGCAGTACCTCGAAGGCTTTCTTT.

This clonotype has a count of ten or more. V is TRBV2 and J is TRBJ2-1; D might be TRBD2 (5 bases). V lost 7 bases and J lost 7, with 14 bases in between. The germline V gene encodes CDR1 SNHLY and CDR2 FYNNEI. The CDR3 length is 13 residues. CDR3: CASKRARGNEQFF. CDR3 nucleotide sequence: TGTGCCAGCAAGCGAGCACGCGGGAATGAGCAGTTCTTC.

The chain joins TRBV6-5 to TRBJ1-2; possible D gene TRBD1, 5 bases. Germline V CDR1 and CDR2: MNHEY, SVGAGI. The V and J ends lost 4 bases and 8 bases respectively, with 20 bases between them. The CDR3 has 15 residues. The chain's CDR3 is CASSSYPGTLGGYTF. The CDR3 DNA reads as TGTGCCAGCAGTTCCTACCCCGGGACGTTAGGGGGCTACACCTTC.

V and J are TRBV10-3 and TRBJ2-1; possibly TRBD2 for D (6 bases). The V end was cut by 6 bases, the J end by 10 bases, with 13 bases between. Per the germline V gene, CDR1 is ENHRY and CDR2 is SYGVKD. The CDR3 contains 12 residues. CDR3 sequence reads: CAIRAGGYEQFF. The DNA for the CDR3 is TGTGCCATCAGGGCTGGGGGGTACGAGCAGTTCTTC.

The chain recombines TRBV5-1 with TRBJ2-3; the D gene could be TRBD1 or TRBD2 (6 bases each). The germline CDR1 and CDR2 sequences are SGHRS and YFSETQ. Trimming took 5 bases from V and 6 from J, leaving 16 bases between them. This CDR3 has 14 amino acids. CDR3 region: CASRKPGAVDTQYF. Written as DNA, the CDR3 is TGCGCCAGCAGAAAACCGGGGGCGGTGGATACGCAGTATTTT. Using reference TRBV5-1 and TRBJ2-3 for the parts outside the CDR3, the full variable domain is KAGVTQTPRYLIKTRGQQVTLSCSPISGHRSVSWYQQTPGQGLQFLFEYFSETQRNKGNFPGRFSGRQFSNSRSEMNVSTLELGDSALYLCASRKPGAVDTQYFGPGTRLTVL.

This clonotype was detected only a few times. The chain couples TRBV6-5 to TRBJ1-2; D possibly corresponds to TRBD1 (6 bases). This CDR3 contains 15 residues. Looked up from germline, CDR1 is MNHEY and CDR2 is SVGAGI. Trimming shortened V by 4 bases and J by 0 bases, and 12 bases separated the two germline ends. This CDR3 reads CASSSPRTANYGYTF. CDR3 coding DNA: TGTGCCAGCAGTTCACCCCGGACAGCTAACTATGGCTACACCTTC.

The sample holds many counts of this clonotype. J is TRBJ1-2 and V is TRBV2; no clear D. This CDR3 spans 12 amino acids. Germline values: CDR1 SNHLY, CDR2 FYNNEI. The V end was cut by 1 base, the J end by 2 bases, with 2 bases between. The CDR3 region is CASSEENYGYTF. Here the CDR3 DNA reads TGTGCCAGCAGTGAAGAAAACTATGGCTACACCTTC.

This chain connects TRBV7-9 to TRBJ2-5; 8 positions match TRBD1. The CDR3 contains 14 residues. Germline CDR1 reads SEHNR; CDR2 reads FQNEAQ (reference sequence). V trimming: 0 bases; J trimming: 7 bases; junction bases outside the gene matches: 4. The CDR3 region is CASSLAGGTGTQYF. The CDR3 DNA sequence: TGTGCCAGCAGCTTAGCAGGCGGGACAGGGACCCAGTACTTC.

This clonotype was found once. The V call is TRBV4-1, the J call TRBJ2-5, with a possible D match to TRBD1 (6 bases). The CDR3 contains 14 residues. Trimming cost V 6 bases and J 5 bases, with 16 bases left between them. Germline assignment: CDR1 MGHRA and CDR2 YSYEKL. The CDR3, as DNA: TGCGCCAGCAGAACACAGGGATCCTCTGAGACCCAGTACTTC. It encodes CASRTQGSSETQYF.

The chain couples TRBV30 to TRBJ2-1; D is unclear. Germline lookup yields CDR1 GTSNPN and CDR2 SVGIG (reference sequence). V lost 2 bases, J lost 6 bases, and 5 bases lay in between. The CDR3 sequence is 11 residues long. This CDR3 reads CAWSNPNEQFF. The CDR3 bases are TGTGCCTGGAGTAACCCCAATGAGCAGTTCTTC. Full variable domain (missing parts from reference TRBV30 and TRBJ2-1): SQTIHQWPATLVQPVGSPLSLECTVEGTSNPNLYWYRQAAGRGLQLLFYSVGIGQISSEVPQNLSASRPQDRQFILSSKKLLLSDSGFYLCAWSNPNEQFFGPGTRLTVL.

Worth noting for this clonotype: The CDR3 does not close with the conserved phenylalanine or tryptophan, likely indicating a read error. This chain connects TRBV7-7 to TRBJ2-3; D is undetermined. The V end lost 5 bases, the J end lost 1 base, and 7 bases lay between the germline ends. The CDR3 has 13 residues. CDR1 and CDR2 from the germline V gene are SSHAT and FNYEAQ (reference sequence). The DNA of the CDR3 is TGTGCCAGCAGCCCAGGCGGCACAGATACGCAGTATTAT. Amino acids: CASSPGGTDTQYY.

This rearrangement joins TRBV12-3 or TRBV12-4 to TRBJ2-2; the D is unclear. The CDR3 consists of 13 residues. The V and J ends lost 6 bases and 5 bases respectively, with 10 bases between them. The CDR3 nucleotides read TGTGCCAGCAGCCATTCTTGGACCGGGGAGCTGTTTTTT. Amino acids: CASSHSWTGELFF.